This TCR beta chain was retrieved from a study of OX40 agonist ivuxolimab in advanced cancers. Study-level information: An agonistic anti-OX40 (CD134) antibody, ivuxolimab, was used to treat the patients.

At baseline, cycle 4 day 1, and cycle 7 day 1, blood was sampled. As for this clone: Its antigen is not known.

Repertoires were generated with immunoSEQ multiplex PCR, while TCRdb's copy carries only in-frame clones and drops some. In the table there are around 60,000 clones, approximately 90% of which are singletons. J was trimmed by 0 bases and V by 4 bases; bases with no gene match: 4. The CDR3 extends over 16 amino acids. The germline V gene encodes CDR1 SNHLY and CDR2 FYNNEI. Study-wide results and caveats: Undetermined was the antigen specificity of the expanded peripheral T cells. Among T cells, CD8+ cells averaged more expanded clones than CD4+ cells.

The material sequenced was CD4+ or CD8+ T cells sorted from blood, taken in a trial of the OX40 agonist ivuxolimab. The V gene is TRBV2, the J gene TRBJ2-1; TRBD2 aligns across 9 bases. The TCR originated in an adult with an advanced solid tumor such as melanoma, head and neck, liver or kidney cancer. The CDR3 loop is CASSAYSGSSYNEQFF. CDR3 nucleotides: TGTGCCAGCAGTGCCTATAGCGGGAGCTCCTACAATGAGCAGTTCTTC.